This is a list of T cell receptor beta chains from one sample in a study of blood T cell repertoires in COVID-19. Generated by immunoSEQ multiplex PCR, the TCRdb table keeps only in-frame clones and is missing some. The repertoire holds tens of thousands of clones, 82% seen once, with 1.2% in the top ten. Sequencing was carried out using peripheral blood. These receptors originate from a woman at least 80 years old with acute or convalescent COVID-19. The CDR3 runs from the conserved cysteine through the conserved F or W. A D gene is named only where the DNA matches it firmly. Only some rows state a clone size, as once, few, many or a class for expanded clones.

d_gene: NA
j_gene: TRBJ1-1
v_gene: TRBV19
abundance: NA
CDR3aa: CASTGVGNTEAFF
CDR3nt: TGTGCCAGTACAGGGGTGGGGAACACTGAAGCTTTCTTT

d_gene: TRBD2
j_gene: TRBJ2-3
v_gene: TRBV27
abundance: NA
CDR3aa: CASSLGTSGNTQYF
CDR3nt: TGTGCCAGCAGTCTTGGGACTAGCGGAAATACGCAGTATTTT

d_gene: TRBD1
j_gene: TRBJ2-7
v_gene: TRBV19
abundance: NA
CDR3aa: CASSTRTTGASYEQYF
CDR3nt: TGTGCCAGTAGTACCCGAACGACAGGGGCCTCCTACGAGCAGTACTTC

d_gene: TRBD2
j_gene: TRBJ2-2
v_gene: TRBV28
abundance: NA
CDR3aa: CASISSGVGTGELFF
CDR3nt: TGTGCCAGCATCAGTAGCGGGGTTGGGACCGGGGAGCTGTTTTTT

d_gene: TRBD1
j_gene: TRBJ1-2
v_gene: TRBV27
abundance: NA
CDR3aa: CASSRDSLYGYTF
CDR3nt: TGTGCCAGCAGCCGGGACAGCCTCTATGGCTACACCTTC

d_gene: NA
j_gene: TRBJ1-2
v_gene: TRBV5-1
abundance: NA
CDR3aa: CASSAQGMLGYTF
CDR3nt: TGCGCCAGCAGCGCCCAGGGGATGCTTGGCTACACCTTC

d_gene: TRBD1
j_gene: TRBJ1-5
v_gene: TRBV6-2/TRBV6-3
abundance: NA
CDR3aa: CASSGQVGNQPQHF
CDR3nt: TGTGCCAGCAGTGGACAGGTGGGCAATCAGCCCCAGCATTTT

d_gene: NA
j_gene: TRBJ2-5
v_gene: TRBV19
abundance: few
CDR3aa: CASSDSLQETQYF
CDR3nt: TGTGCCAGTAGCGACAGCCTCCAAGAGACCCAGTACTTC

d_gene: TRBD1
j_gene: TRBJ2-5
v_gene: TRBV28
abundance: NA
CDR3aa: CASSQPGQGAETQYF
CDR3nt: TGTGCCAGCAGTCAACCGGGACAGGGGGCAGAGACCCAGTACTTC

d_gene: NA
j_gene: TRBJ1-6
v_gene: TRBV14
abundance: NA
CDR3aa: CASSRGAPDNSPLHF
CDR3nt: TGTGCCAGCAGCCGCGGAGCGCCCGATAATTCACCCCTCCACTTT

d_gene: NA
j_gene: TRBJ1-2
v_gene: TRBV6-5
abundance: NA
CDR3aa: CASSYSSFPYGYTF
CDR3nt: TGTGCCAGCAGTTACTCGAGCTTCCCGTATGGCTACACCTTC

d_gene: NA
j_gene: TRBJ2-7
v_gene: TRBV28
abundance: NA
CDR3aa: CASSLWVSEQYF
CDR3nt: TGTGCCAGCAGTTTATGGGTGAGCGAGCAGTACTTC

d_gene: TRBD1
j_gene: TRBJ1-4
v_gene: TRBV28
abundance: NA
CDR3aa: CASREQGSQEKLFF
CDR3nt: TGTGCCAGCAGGGAACAGGGGAGCCAGGAAAAACTGTTTTTT

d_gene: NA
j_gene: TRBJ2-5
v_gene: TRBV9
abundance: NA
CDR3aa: CASSVDPGWETQYF
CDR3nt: TGTGCCAGCAGCGTAGATCCGGGGTGGGAGACCCAGTACTTC

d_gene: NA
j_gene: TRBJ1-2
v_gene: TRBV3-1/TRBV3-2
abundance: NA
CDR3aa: CASSQALSGYGYTF
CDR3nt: TGTGCCAGCAGCCAAGCGCTTAGTGGCTATGGCTACACCTTC

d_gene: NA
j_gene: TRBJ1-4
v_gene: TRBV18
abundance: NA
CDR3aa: CASSPGALGEKLFF
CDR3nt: TGTGCCAGCTCACCAGGGGCTTTAGGGGAAAAACTGTTTTTT

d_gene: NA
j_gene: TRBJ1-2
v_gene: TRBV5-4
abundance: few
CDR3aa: CASSLAGGGGYYGYTF
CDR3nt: TGTGCCAGCAGCTTGGCCGGAGGGGGGGGATACTATGGCTACACCTTC

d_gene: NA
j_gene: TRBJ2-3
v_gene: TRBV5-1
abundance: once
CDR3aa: CASSLEGRGDTQYF
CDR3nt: TGCGCCAGCAGCTTGGAGGGTAGAGGGGATACGCAGTATTTT

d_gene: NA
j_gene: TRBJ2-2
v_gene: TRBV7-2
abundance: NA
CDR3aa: CASSLTGTGELFF
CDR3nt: TGTGCCAGCAGCTTAACAGGCACCGGGGAGCTGTTTTTT

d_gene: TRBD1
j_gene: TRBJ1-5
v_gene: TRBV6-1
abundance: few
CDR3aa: CASSAETTGIHQPQHF
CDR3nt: TGTGCCAGCAGTGCGGAGACGACAGGGATTCATCAGCCCCAGCATTTT

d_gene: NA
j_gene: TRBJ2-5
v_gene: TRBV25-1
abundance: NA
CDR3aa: CASSLYQGVTETQYF
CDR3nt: TGTGCCAGCAGTCTCTATCAGGGCGTTACAGAGACCCAGTACTTC

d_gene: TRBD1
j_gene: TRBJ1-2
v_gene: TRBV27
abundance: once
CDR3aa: CASSLLTGGGNYGYTF
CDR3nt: TGTGCCAGCAGTTTATTGACAGGGGGAGGAAACTATGGCTACACCTTC

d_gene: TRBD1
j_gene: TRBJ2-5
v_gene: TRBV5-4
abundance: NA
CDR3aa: CASNEQGARETQYF
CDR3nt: TGTGCCAGCAACGAACAGGGGGCGCGGGAGACCCAGTACTTC

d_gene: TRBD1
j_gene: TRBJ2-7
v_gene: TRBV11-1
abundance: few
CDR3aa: CASSFTHLTGVYEQYF
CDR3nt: TGTGCCAGCAGCTTTACCCACTTGACAGGGGTCTACGAGCAGTACTTC

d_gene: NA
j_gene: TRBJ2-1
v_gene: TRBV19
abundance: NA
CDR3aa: CASSAGDINEQFF
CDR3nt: TGTGCCAGCTCTGCGGGGGACATCAATGAGCAGTTCTTC

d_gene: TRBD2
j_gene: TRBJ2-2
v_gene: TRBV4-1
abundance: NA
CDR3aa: CASSQEVFSGSRAGELFF
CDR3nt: TGCGCCAGCAGCCAAGAGGTCTTTAGCGGGAGTAGGGCCGGGGAGCTGTTTTTT

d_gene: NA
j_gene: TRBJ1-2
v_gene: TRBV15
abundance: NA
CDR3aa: CATSSIDSYYGYTF
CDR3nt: TGTGCCACCAGCAGTATCGACAGCTACTATGGCTACACCTTC

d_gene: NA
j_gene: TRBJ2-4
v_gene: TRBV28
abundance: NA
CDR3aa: CASTDSLAKNIQYF
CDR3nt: TGTGCCAGCACGGACAGTTTAGCCAAAAACATTCAGTACTTC

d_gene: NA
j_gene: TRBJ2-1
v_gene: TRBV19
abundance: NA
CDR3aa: CASSIFGNEQFF
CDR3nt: TGTGCCAGTAGTATATTCGGGAATGAGCAGTTCTTC

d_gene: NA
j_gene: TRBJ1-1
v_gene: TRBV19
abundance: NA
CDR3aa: CASSRGGNTEAFF
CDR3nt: TGTGCCAGTAGTCGAGGGGGGAACACTGAAGCTTTCTTT

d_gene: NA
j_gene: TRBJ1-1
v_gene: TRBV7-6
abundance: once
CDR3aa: CASSLRSRASNTEAFF
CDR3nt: TGTGCCAGCAGCTTACGTAGCAGGGCTTCGAACACTGAAGCTTTCTTT

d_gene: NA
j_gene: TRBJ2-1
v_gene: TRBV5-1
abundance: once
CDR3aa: CASSPAWSLNYNEQFF
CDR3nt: TGCGCCAGCAGCCCCGCGTGGAGCCTGAATTACAATGAGCAGTTCTTC

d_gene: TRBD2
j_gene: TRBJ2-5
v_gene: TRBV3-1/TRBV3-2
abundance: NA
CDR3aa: CASSPRAGGTGETQYF
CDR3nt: TGTGCCAGCAGCCCACGGGCGGGAGGTACGGGAGAGACCCAGTACTTC

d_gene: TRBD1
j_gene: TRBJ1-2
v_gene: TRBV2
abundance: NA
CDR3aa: CASSGRGGQGLYGYTF
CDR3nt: TGTGCCAGCAGTGGAAGAGGGGGACAGGGCCTCTATGGCTACACCTTC

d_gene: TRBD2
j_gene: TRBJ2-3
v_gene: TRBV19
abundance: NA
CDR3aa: CASSLAGITDTQYF
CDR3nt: TGTGCCAGCTCCCTAGCGGGGATCACAGATACGCAGTATTTT

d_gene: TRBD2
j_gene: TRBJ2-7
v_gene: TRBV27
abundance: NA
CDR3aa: CASSLTAGGPSGSYEQYF
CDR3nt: TGTGCCAGCAGCCTGACTGCGGGAGGGCCCTCTGGGTCCTACGAGCAGTACTTC

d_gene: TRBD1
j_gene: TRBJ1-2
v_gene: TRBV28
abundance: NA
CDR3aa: CASTLTGGIYGYTF
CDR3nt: TGTGCCAGCACCCTGACAGGGGGTATCTATGGCTACACCTTC

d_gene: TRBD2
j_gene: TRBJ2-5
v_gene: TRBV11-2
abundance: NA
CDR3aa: CASSLGLGAGVETQYF
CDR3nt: TGTGCCAGCAGCTTAGGGCTCGGAGCGGGGGTAGAGACCCAGTACTTC

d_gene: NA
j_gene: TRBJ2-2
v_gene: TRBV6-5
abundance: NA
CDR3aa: CASSPLGGTGELFF
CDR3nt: TGTGCCAGCAGTCCCCTCGGAGGGACCGGGGAGCTGTTTTTT

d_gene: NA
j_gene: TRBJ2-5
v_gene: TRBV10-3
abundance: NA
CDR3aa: CAISGMGGRETQYF
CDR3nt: TGTGCCATCAGTGGGATGGGGGGACGAGAGACCCAGTACTTC

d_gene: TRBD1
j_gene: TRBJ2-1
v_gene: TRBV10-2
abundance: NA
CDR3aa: CASSGQGRSSYNEQFF
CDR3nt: TGCGCCAGCAGCGGACAGGGCCGAAGCTCCTACAATGAGCAGTTCTTC

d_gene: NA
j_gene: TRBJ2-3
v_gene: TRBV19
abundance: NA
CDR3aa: CASSSPGAVGTDTQYF
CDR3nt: TGTGCCAGTAGTAGCCCAGGGGCGGTGGGCACAGATACGCAGTATTTT

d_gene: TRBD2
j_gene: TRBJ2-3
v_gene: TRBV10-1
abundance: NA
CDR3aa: CASSEGLAGEADTQYF
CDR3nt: TGCGCCAGCAGTGAGGGGCTAGCGGGAGAGGCAGATACGCAGTATTTT

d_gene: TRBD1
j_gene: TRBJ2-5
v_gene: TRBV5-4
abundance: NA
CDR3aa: CASSPGGQGAILGETQYF
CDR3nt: TGTGCCAGCAGCCCGGGGGGACAGGGAGCCATCCTCGGGGAGACCCAGTACTTC

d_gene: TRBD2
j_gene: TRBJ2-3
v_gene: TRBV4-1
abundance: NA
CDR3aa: CASSQELTSGNTDTQYF
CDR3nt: TGCGCCAGCAGCCAAGAACTAACTAGCGGAAACACAGATACGCAGTATTTT

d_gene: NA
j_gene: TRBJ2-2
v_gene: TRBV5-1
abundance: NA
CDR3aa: CASSPLDSWAGELFF
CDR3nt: TGCGCCAGCAGCCCCTTGGACAGCTGGGCCGGGGAGCTGTTTTTT

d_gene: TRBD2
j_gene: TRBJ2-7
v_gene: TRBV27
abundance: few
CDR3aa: CASSSLKLAGGPGEQYF
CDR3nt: TGTGCCAGCAGTTCATTAAAACTAGCGGGAGGGCCGGGCGAGCAGTACTTC

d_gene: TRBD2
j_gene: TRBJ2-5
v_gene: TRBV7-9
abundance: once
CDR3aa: CASSSTSGSPQETQYF
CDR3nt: TGTGCCAGCAGTTCGACTAGCGGGAGCCCCCAGGAGACCCAGTACTTC

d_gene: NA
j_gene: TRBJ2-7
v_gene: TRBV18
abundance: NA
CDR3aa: CASSPPSQGRSYEQYF
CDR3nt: TGTGCCAGCTCACCACCATCTCAGGGAAGGAGCTACGAGCAGTACTTC

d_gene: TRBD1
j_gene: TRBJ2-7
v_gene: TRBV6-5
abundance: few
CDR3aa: CASRGQGGSYEQYF
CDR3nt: TGTGCCAGCAGAGGACAGGGAGGATCCTACGAGCAGTACTTC

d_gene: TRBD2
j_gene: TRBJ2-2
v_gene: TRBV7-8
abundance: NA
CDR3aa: CASSAPGAGGITGELFF
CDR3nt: TGTGCCAGCAGCGCCCCGGGTGCGGGGGGAATCACCGGGGAGCTGTTTTTT

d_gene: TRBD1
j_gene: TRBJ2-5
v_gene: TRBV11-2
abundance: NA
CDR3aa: CASSSGTGVPLNF
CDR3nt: TGTGCCAGCAGCTCCGGGACAGGGGTACCCCTTAACTTC

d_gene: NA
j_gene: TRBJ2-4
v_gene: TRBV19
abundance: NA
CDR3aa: CASSIGLTKNIQYF
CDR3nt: TGTGCCAGTAGTATAGGACTAACCAAAAACATTCAGTACTTC

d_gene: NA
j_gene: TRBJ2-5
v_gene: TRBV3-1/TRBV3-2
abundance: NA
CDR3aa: CASSQSSLASSQYF
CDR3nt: TGTGCCAGCAGCCAAAGTTCCCTTGCGTCGTCCCAGTACTTC

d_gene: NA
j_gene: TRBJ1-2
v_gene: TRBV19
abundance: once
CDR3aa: CASRQSYGYTF
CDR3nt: TGTGCCAGCCGACAGTCCTATGGCTACACCTTC

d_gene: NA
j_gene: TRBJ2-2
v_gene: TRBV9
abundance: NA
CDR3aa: CASSVGGSNTGELFF
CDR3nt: TGTGCCAGCAGCGTAGGTGGGAGCAACACCGGGGAGCTGTTTTTT

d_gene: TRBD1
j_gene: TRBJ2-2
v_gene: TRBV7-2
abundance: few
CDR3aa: CASSSGQGNTGELFF
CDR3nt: TGTGCCAGCAGCTCCGGACAGGGGAACACCGGGGAGCTGTTTTTT

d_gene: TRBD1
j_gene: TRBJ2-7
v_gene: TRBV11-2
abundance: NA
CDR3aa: CASSSTNADRGGYEQYF
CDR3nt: TGTGCCAGCAGCTCCACGAACGCCGACAGGGGGGGATACGAGCAGTACTTC

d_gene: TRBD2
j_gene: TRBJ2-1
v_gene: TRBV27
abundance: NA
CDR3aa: CASSTSRDYPSSYNEQFF
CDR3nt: TGTGCCAGCAGTACTTCCCGGGACTACCCTAGCTCCTACAATGAGCAGTTCTTC